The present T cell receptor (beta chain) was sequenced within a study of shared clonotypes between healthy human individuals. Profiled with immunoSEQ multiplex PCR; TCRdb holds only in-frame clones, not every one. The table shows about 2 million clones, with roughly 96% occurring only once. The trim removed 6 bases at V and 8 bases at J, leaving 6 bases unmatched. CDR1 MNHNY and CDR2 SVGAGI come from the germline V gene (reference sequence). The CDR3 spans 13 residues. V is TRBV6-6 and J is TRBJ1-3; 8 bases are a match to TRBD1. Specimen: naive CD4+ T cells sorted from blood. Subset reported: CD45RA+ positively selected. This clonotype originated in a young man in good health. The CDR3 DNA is TGTGCCAGCAGAACGGACAGGGAGTACACCATATATTTT. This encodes CASRTDREYTIYF.